This TCR beta chain was profiled in a study of blood T cell repertoires in COVID-19. Study details: COVID-19 samples, acute and convalescent, were from the United States, Italy and Spain. PBMCs, B-cell-depleted T cells, or T cells provided the cDNA or gDNA that made up the material.

During active infection, Seattle patients enrolled and were then monitored through disease. The CDR3 loop spans 18 amino acids. Trimming left V 0 bases short and J 2 bases short, with 21 bases between. In germline, CDR1 is SGHRS, CDR2 YFSETQ. Original processing notes: The authors estimated nucleated cell counts from reference gene primer amplification. The assay was immunoSEQ multiplex PCR, and TCRdb's table has in-frame clones only and misses some. V and J calls and clone size are as listed in that table; D and trimming were resolved from the DNA. The data hold about 95,000 clones, with 81% observed a single time.

Sequencing used peripheral blood. The receptor was isolated from a man aged 80 or over with COVID-19, enrolled during active disease. The chain has TRBV5-1 and TRBJ2-7; TRBD1 might be the D (6 bases). CDR3 sequence: CASSLAGSAGDTAYEQYF. The CDR3, as DNA: TGCGCCAGCAGCTTGGCCGGATCGGCCGGGGACACGGCCTACGAGCAGTACTTC.